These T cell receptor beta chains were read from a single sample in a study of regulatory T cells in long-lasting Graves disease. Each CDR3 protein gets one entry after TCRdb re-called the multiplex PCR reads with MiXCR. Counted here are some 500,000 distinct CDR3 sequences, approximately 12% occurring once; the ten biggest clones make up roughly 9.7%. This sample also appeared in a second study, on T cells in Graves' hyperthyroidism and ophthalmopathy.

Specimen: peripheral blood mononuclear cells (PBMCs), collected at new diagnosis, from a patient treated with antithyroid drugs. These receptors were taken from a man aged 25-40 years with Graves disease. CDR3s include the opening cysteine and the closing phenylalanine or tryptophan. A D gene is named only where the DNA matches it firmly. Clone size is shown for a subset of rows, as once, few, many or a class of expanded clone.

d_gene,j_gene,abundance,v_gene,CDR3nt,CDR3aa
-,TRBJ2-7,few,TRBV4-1,TGCGCCAGCAGCCAAGGACAAGACCACTGGGAGCAGTACTTC,CASSQGQDHWEQYF
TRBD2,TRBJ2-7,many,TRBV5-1,TGCGCCAGCAGCGTCCTCCCGGGACTAGCGGGAGGGATCAGCTCCTACGAGCAGTACTTC,CASSVLPGLAGGISSYEQYF
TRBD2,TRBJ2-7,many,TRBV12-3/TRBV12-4,TGTGCCAGCAGTGACCAAGGCGGGGGGAGCTCCTACGAGCAGTACTTC,CASSDQGGGSSYEQYF
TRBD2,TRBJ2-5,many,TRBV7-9,TGTGCCAGCAGCTCCGGGACTAGCGGGGAAACACCACGGGAGACCCAGTACTTC,CASSSGTSGETPRETQYF
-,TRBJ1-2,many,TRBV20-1,TGCAGTGCGGCTGGGGGCCTCTATGGCTACACCTTC,CSAAGGLYGYTF
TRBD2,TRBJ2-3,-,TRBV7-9,TGTGCCAGCAGCTATAGCGGGAAAAGGACAGATACGCAGTATTTT,CASSYSGKRTDTQYF
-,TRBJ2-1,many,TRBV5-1,TGCGCCAGCGCGGGACAGAGCTCCTACAATGAGCAGTTCTTC,CASAGQSSYNEQFF
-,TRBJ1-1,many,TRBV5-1,TGCGCCAGCAGCTTGGCCGGGGGGTATATAGGTGAAGCTTTCTTT,CASSLAGGYIGEAFF
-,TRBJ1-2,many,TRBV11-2,TGTGCCAGCAGCTCACAGGGCTATGGCTACACCTTC,CASSSQGYGYTF
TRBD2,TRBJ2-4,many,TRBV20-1,TGCAGTGCTAGTTCAACTAGCGGGGAAAACATTCAGTACTTC,CSASSTSGENIQYF
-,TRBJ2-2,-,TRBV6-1,TGTGCCAGCAGCCACGGGGGCGCGAGCACCGGGGAGCTGTTTTTT,CASSHGGASTGELFF
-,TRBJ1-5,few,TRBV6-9,TGTGCCAGCAGTTACATCGCTGGTCAGGGAATCAGTCAGCCCCAGCATTTT,CASSYIAGQGISQPQHF
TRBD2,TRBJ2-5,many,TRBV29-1,TGCAGCGTCCCCGGACTAGCTCAAGAGACCCAGTACTTC,CSVPGLAQETQYF
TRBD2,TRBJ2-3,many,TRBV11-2,TGTGCCAGCAGCCCTAGTGGGGCGGGAGCAGATACGCAGTATTTT,CASSPSGAGADTQYF
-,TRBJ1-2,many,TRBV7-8,TGTGCCAGCAGCTTAGAGGGGGGACCCTACGGCTACACCTTC,CASSLEGGPYGYTF
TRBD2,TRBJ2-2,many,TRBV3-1,TGTGCCAGCAGCCTAGGACTAGGGCGGACCGGGGAGCTGTTTTTT,CASSLGLGRTGELFF
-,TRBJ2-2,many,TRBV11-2,TGTGCCAGCAGCTTAGTCGCAGGATACACCGGGGAGCTGTTTTTT,CASSLVAGYTGELFF